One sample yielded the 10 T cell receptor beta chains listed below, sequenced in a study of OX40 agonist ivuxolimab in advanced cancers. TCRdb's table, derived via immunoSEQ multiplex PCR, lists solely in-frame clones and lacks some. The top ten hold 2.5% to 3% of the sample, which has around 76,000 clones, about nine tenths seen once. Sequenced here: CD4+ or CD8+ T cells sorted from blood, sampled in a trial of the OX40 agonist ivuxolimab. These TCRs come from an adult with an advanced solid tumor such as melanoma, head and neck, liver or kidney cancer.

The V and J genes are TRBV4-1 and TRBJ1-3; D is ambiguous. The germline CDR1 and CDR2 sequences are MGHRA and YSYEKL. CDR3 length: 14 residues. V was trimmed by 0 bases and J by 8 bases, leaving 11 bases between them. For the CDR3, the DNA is TGCGCCAGCAGCCAAGATCCAACATCGGACACCATATATTTT. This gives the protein CASSQDPTSDTIYF.

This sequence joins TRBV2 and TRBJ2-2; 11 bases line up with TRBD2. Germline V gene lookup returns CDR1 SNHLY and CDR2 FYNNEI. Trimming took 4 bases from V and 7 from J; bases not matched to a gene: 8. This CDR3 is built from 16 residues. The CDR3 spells CASSVLAGGGGGELFF. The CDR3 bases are TGTGCCAGCAGTGTGCTAGCGGGGGGCGGAGGCGGGGAGCTGTTTTTT.

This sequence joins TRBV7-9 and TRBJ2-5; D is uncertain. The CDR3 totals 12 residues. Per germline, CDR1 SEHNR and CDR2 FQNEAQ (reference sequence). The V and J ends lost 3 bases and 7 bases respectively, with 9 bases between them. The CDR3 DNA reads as TGTGCCAGCAGCTTCGAGCTAGGGACCCAGTACTTC. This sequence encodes CASSFELGTQYF.

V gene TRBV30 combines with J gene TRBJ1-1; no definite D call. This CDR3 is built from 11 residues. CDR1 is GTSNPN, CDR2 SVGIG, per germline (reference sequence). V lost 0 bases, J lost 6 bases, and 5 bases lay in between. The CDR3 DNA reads TGTGCCTGGAGTGTTCGTGCTGAAGCTTTCTTT. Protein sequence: CAWSVRAEAFF.

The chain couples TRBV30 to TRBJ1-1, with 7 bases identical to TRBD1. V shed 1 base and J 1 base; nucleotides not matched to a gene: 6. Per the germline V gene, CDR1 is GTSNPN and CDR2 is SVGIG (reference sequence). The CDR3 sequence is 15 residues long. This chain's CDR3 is CAWSGDRATNTEAFF. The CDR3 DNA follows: TGTGCCTGGAGTGGAGACAGGGCAACGAACACTGAAGCTTTCTTT.

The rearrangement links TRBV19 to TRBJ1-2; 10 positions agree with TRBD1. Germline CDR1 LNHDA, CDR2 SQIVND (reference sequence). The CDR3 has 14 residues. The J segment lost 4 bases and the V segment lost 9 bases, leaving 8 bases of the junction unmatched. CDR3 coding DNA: TGTGCCAGCGGACAGGGGGACGTCGGCTATGGCTACACCTTC. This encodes CASGQGDVGYGYTF. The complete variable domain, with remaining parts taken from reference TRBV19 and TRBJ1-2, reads DGGITQSPKYLFRKEGQNVTLSCEQNLNHDAMYWYRQDPGQGLRLIYYSQIVNDFQKGDIAEGYSVSREKKESFPLTVTSAQKNPTAFYLCASGQGDVGYGYTFGSGTRLTVV.

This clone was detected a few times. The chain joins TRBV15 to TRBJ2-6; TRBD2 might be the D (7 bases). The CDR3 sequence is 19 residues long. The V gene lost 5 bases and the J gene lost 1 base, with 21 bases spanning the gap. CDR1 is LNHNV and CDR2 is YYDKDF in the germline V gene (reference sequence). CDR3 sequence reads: CATSGNPGRGISGANVLTF. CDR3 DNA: TGTGCCACCAGCGGGAACCCTGGGAGGGGGATATCTGGGGCCAACGTCCTGACTTTC.

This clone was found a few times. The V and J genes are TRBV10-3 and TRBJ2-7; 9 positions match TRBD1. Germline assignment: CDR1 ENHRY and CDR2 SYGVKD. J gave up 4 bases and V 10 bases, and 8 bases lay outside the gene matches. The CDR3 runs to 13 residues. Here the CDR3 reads CASSQGAVYEQYF. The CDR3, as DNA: TGTGCCAGCTCACAGGGGGCGGTTTACGAGCAGTACTTC.

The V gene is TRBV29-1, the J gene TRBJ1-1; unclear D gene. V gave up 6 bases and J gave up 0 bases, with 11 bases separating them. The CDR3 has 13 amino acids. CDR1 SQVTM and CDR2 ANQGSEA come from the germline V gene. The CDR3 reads CSVPSGLNTEAFF. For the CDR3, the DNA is TGCAGCGTACCGTCCGGACTGAACACTGAAGCTTTCTTT.

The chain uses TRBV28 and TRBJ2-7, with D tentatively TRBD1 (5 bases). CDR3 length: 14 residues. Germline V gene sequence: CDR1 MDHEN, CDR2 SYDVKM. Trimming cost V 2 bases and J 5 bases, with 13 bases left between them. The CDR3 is CASSLGGQQHEQYF. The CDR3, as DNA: TGTGCCAGCAGTTTAGGTGGACAACAACACGAGCAGTACTTC.